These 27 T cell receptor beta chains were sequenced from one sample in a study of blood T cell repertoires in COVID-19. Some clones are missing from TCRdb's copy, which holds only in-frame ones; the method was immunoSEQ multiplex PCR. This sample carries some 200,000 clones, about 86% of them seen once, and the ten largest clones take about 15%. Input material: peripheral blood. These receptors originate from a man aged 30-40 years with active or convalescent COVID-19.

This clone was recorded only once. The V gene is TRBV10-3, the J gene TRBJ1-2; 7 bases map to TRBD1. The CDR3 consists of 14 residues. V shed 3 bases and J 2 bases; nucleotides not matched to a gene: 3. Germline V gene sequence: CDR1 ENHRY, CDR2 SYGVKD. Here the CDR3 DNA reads TGTGCCATCAGTGAAGGGACAGAAAACTATGGCTACACCTTC. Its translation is CAISEGTENYGYTF.

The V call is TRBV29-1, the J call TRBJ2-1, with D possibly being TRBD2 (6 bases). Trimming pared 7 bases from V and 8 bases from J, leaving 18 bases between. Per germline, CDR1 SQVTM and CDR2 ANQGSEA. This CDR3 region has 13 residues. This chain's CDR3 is CSAHTRRGDEQFF. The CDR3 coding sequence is TGCAGCGCCCACACGCGGAGGGGAGATGAGCAGTTCTTC.

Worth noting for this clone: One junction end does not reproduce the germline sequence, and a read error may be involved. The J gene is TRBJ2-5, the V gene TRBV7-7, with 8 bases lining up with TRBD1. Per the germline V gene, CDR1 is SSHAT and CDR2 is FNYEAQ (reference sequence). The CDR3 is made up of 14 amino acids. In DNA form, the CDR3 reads TGTGCTAGCAGCATCGGGACAGGACAAGAGACCCAGTACTTC. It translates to CASSIGTGQETQYF.

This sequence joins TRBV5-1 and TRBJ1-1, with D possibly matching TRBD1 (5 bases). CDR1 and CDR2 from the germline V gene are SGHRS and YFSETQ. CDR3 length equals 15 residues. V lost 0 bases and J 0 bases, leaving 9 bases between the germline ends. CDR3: CASSLEGEMNTEAFF. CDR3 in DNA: TGCGCCAGCAGCTTGGAAGGGGAAATGAACACTGAAGCTTTCTTT.

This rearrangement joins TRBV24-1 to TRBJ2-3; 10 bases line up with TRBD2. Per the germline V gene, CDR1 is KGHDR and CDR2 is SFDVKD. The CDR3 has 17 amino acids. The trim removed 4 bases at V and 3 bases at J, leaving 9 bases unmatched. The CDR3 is CATSDGIAGGPTDTQYF. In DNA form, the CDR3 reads TGTGCCACCAGTGACGGGATAGCGGGGGGCCCTACAGATACGCAGTATTTT.

The CDR3, as DNA: TGTGCCAGCAGCGAGGAGTGGGGCGGGAGCGGCACAGATACGCAGTATTTT. Encoded protein: CASSEEWGGSGTDTQYF. The chain has TRBV9 and TRBJ2-3, with 7 bases aligning to TRBD2. The junction had 11 bases not matched to a gene; V was cut back by 3 bases and J by 1 base. The CDR3 is 17 amino acids. Germline V CDR1 and CDR2: SGDLS, YYNGEE.

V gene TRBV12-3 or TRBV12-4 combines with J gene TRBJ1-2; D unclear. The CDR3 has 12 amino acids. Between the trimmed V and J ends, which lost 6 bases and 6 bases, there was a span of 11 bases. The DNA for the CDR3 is TGTGCCAGCAGCCCGACACGCCATGGCTACACCTTC. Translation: CASSPTRHGYTF.

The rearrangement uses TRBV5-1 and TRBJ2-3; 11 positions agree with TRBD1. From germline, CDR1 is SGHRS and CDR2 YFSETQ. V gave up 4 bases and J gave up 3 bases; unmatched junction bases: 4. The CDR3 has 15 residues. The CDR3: CASSPDRGLTDTQYF. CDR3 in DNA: TGCGCCAGCAGCCCGGACAGGGGGCTGACAGATACGCAGTATTTT.

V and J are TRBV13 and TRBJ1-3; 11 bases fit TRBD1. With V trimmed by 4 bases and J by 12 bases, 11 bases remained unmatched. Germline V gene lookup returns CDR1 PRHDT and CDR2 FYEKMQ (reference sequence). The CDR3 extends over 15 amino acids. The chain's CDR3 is CASSSMDRGQDLIYF. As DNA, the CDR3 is TGTGCCAGCAGCTCCATGGACAGGGGGCAGGATCTCATATATTTT.

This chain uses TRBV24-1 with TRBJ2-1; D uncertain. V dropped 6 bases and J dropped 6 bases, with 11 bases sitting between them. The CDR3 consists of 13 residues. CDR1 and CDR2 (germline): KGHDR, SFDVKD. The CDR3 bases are TGTGCCACCAGTAAATGGGCCAGCAATGAGCAGTTCTTC. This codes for CATSKWASNEQFF.

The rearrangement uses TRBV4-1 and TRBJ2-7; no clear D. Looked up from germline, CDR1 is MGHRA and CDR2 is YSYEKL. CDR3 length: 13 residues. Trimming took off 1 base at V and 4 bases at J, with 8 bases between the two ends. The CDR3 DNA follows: TGCGCCAGCAGCCAAGTCATACAGTACGAGCAGTACGTC. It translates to CASSQVIQYEQYV.

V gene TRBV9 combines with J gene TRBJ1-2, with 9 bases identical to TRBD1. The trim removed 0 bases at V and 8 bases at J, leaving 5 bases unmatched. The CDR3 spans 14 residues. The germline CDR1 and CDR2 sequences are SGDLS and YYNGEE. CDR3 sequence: CASSVVSGTGGYTF. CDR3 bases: TGTGCCAGCAGCGTAGTCTCAGGGACAGGGGGCTACACCTTC.

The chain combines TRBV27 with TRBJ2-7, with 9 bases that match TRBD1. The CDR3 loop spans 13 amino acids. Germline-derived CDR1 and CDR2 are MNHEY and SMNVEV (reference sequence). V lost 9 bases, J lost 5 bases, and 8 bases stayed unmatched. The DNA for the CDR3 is TGTGCCAGTACCGGGACAGGGTCTGACGAGCAGTACTTC. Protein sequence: CASTGTGSDEQYF.

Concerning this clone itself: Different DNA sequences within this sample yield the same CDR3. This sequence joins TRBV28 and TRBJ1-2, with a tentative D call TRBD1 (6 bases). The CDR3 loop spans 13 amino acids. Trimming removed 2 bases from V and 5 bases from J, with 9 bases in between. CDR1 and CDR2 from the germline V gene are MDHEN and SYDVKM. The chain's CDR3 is CASSLRGNYGYTF. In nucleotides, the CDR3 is TGTGCCAGCAGTTTAAGGGGGAATTATGGCTACACCTTC.

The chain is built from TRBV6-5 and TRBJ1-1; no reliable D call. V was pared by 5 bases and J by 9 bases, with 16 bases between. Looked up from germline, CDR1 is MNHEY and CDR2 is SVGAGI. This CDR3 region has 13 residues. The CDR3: CASSKLKPPKAFF. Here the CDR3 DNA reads TGTGCCAGCAGTAAGCTCAAGCCTCCGAAAGCTTTCTTT.

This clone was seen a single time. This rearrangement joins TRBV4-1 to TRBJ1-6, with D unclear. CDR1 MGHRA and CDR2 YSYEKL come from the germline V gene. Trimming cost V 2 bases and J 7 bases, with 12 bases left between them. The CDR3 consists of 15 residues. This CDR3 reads CASSQIPGSNSPLHF. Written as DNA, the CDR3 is TGCGCCAGCAGCCAAATCCCCGGTTCGAATTCACCCCTCCACTTT.

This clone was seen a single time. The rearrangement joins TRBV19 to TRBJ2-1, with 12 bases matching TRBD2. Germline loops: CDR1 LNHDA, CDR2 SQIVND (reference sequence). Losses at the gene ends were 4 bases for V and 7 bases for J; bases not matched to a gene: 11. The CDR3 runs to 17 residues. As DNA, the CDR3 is TGTGCCAGTAGTAACCCCCTAGCGGGAGGGCCGACAAATGAGCAGTTCTTC. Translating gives CASSNPLAGGPTNEQFF. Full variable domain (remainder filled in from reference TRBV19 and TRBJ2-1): DGGITQSPKYLFRKEGQNVTLSCEQNLNHDAMYWYRQDPGQGLRLIYYSQIVNDFQKGDIAEGYSVSREKKESFPLTVTSAQKNPTAFYLCASSNPLAGGPTNEQFFGPGTRLTVL.

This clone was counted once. CDR3 nucleotide sequence: TGTGCCAGTAGTCTGGACAGCGAAACTGAAGCTTTCTTT. It is translated as CASSLDSETEAFF. The rearrangement joins TRBV19 to TRBJ1-1; D perhaps matches TRBD1 (6 bases). CDR3 length: 13 residues. Germline CDR1 and CDR2: LNHDA and SQIVND (reference sequence). Trimming left V 5 bases short and J 5 bases short, with 12 bases between.

CDR3 region: CASSDQVFTGELFF. For the CDR3, the DNA is TGTGCCAGCAGTGATCAGGTGTTCACCGGGGAGCTGTTTTTT. The gene calls are TRBV6-1 and TRBJ2-2, with D unclear. Germline values: CDR1 MNHNS, CDR2 SASEGT. The CDR3 is 14 residues long. V was pared by 3 bases and J by 4 bases, with 9 bases between.

This CDR3 reads CASSPKAGLYNSPLHF. Written as DNA, the CDR3 is TGCGCCAGCAGCCCCAAGGCTGGGCTCTATAATTCACCCCTCCACTTT. The V call is TRBV4-3, the J call TRBJ1-6; D not certain. The ends were cut back, 4 bases at V and 3 bases at J, with 13 bases in the middle. The CDR3 extends over 16 amino acids. Germline assignment: CDR1 LGHNA and CDR2 YSLEER.

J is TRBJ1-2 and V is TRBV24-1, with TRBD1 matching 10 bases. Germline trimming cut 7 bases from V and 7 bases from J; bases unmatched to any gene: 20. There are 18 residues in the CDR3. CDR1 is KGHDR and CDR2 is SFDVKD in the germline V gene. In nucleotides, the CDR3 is TGTGCCACCAGCTCGGCAGGGACAGGGGTTCCCGGAACCAGTGGCTACACCTTC. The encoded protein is CATSSAGTGVPGTSGYTF.

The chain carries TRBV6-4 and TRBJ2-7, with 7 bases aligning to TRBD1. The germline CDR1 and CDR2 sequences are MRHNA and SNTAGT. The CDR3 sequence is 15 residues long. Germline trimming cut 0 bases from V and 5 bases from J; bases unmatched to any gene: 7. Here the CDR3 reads CASSDSYRGRNEQYF. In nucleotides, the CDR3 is TGTGCCAGCAGTGACTCCTACAGGGGACGTAACGAGCAGTACTTC.

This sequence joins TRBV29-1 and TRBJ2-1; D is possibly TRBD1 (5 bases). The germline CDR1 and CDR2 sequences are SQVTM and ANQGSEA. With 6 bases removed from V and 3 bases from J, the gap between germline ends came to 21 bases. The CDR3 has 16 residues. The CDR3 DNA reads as TGCAGCGTCGGCCCGTCCCCCCGCAGGGACTACAATGAGCAGTTCTTC. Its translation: CSVGPSPRRDYNEQFF.

This CDR3 reads CASSLKGGEQYF. The CDR3 nucleotides are TGTGCCAGCAGTTTAAAGGGAGGCGAGCAGTACTTC. The J gene is TRBJ2-7, the V gene TRBV27; possibly TRBD2 for D (6 bases). Germline V lookup: CDR1 MNHEY, CDR2 SMNVEV (reference sequence). The CDR3 sequence is 12 residues long. V lost 2 bases and J 6 bases, leaving 8 bases between the germline ends.

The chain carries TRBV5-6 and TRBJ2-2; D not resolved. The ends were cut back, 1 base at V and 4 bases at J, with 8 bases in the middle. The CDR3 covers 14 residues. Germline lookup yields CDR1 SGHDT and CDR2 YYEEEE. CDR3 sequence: CASSLPYSTGELFF. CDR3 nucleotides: TGTGCCAGCAGCTTGCCCTACTCCACCGGGGAGCTGTTTTTT. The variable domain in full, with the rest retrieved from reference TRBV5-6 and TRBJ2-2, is DAGVTQSPTHLIKTRGQQVTLRCSPKSGHDTVSWYQQALGQGPQFIFQYYEEEERQRGNFPDRFSGHQFPNYSSELNVNALLLGDSALYLCASSLPYSTGELFFGEGSRLTVL.

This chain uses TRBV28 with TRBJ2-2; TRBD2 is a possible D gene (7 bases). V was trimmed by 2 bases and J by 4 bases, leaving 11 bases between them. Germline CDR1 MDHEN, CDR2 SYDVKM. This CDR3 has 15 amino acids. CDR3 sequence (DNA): TGTGCCAGCAGTTTAGGGGGGGGGCCCACCGGGGAGCTGTTTTTT. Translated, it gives CASSLGGGPTGELFF.

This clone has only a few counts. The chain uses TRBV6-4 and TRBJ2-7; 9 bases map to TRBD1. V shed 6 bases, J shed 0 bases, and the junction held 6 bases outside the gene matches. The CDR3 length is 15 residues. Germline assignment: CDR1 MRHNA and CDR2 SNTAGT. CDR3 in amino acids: CASSPGTGSSYEQYF. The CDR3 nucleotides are TGTGCCAGCAGCCCCGGGACAGGGTCCTCCTACGAGCAGTACTTC.